This is a list of T cell receptor beta chains from one sample in a study of T cell repertoires in cytomegalovirus infection. TCRdb processed the reads anew with MiXCR; each CDR3 protein has one entry. In the table there are about 340,000 distinct CDR3 sequences, about 28% of which are singletons. Antigen specificity for these receptors is unknown. The sequences come from cultured PBMCs, collected from culture after CMV antigen stimulation. The receptor source for this set is a human donor in good health (CMV status not recorded). Some clones in this sample may be carry-over from other donors' samples. Each CDR3 is given with its conserved first and last residue. A D gene is named only where the DNA matches it firmly. Where a row states a size, it is once, few, many or the class of an expanded clone; other rows omit it.

D	size	length	V	J	CDR3	DNA
TRBD1	NA	15	TRBV19	TRBJ1-1	CASSISSTRQGEAFF	TGTGCCAGTAGTATAAGCTCCACTCGACAGGGGGAAGCTTTCTTT
TRBD2	few	16	TRBV11-2	TRBJ2-2	CASSLSGTRRSGELFF	TGTGCCAGCAGCCTCTCGGGGACTAGACGATCCGGGGAGCTGTTTTTT
TRBD1	NA	13	TRBV6-5	TRBJ1-2	CASSRDSEHGYTF	TGTGCCAGCAGTCGGGACAGCGAGCATGGCTACACCTTC
NA	few	14	TRBV5-1	TRBJ2-3	CASKDGASTDTQYF	TGCGCCAGCAAGGACGGAGCTAGCACAGATACGCAGTATTTT
TRBD1	NA	13	TRBV12-3/TRBV12-4	TRBJ1-2	CASSDDRVRGYTF	TGTGCCAGCAGTGACGACAGGGTGAGGGGCTACACCTTC
NA	NA	13	TRBV24-1	TRBJ2-7	CATSDPTQYEQYF	TGTGCCACCAGTGATCCTACTCAGTACGAGCAGTACTTC
NA	NA	18	TRBV7-4	TRBJ1-1	CATPHLLRDDLLNTEAFF	TGTGCCACCCCACACCTCTTGAGGGATGACCTCTTGAACACTGAAGCTTTCTTT
NA	many	15	TRBV11-2	TRBJ2-7	CASSPSRTASYEQYF	TGTGCCAGCAGCCCGTCGAGGACAGCCTCCTACGAGCAGTACTTC
TRBD2	few	16	TRBV6-1	TRBJ2-7	CASSEVALAGLYEQYF	TGTGCCAGCAGTGAAGTGGCACTAGCGGGTCTTTACGAGCAGTACTTC
NA	NA	13	TRBV6-6	TRBJ1-4	CASSAVLGEKLFF	TGTGCCAGCAGTGCTGTCCTAGGTGAAAAACTGTTTTTT
NA	few	10	TRBV7-8	TRBJ2-1	CASSSNEQFF	TGTGCCAGCAGTTCTAATGAGCAGTTCTTC
TRBD2	many	16	TRBV28	TRBJ2-3	CASSLKLAGGADTQYF	TGTGCCAGCAGTTTAAAACTAGCGGGAGGAGCGGATACGCAGTATTTT
NA	NA	14	TRBV7-3	TRBJ2-7	CASSQSAEGSEQYF	TGTGCCAGCAGTCAAAGTGCCGAGGGTTCCGAGCAGTACTTC
TRBD1	many	15	TRBV25-1	TRBJ1-1	CASSERGRMNTEAFF	TGTGCCAGCAGTGAGAGGGGGCGGATGAACACTGAAGCTTTCTTT
NA	few	13	TRBV6-5	TRBJ2-1	CASSYSSPGNQFF	TGTGCCAGCAGTTACTCGAGCCCAGGGAACCAGTTCTTC
TRBD2	NA	17	TRBV28	TRBJ2-1	CASSFSPAGGSYNEQFF	TGTGCCAGCAGTTTCTCCCCAGCGGGAGGGTCCTACAATGAGCAGTTCTTC
NA	NA	15	TRBV28	TRBJ2-3	CASTLSGGRLDTQYF	TGTGCCAGCACCCTATCGGGGGGCCGATTAGATACGCAGTATTTT
TRBD2	few	14	TRBV30	TRBJ2-3	CAWRTSGRWDTQYF	TGTGCCTGGCGGACTAGCGGGAGGTGGGATACGCAGTATTTT
TRBD1	NA	15	TRBV12-3/TRBV12-4	TRBJ2-7	CASSLSGQGVYEQYF	TGTGCCAGCTCCCTATCCGGACAGGGGGTCTACGAGCAGTACTTC
NA	NA	14	TRBV6-6	TRBJ2-1	CASSYPDSTNEQFF	TGTGCCAGCAGTTACCCGGACTCGACCAATGAGCAGTTCTTC
NA	NA	13	TRBV20-1	TRBJ1-2	CSANRDAGYGYTF	TGCAGTGCCAACCGGGACGCGGGCTATGGCTACACCTTC
NA	many	13	TRBV7-3	TRBJ1-6	CASSSRSNSPLHF	TGTGCCAGCAGCTCCCGGTCCAATTCACCCCTCCACTTT
NA	many	13	TRBV7-2	TRBJ2-7	CASSSSSSYEQYF	TGTGCCAGCAGCTCTAGCAGCTCCTACGAGCAGTACTTC
NA	few	14	TRBV7-8	TRBJ2-1	CASSLGRGRDEQFF	TGTGCCAGCAGCTTAGGTAGGGGGAGGGATGAGCAGTTCTTC
NA	many	13	TRBV11-2	TRBJ2-7	CASSLDMRDEQYF	TGTGCCAGCAGCTTAGATATGCGGGACGAGCAGTACTTC
NA	NA	15	TRBV11-2	TRBJ1-5	CASSSTRGSNQPQHF	TGTGCCAGCAGCTCCACACGGGGGAGCAATCAGCCCCAGCATTTT
TRBD1	few	15	TRBV7-8	TRBJ1-5	CASSLGTGGRQPQHF	TGTGCCAGCAGCTTAGGGACAGGGGGTCGTCAGCCCCAGCATTTT
NA	NA	14	TRBV6-1	TRBJ2-7	CASCATAFTYEQYF	TGTGCCAGCTGCGCGACAGCCTTTACCTACGAGCAGTACTTC
TRBD1	many	19	TRBV4-1	TRBJ1-2	CASSQAAGTGGPANYGYTF	TGCGCCAGCAGCCAGGCCGCCGGGACAGGGGGTCCGGCTAACTATGGCTACACCTTC
NA	many	15	TRBV6-1	TRBJ2-6	CASSLIGSGANVLTF	TGTGCCAGCAGTTTAATCGGCTCTGGGGCCAACGTCCTGACTTTC
TRBD2	NA	15	TRBV4-3	TRBJ2-1	CASSPTSTVDNEQFF	TGCGCCAGCAGTCCGACTAGCACCGTGGACAATGAGCAGTTCTTC
TRBD1	few	14	TRBV7-9	TRBJ1-2	CASSSTGVNYGYTF	TGTGCCAGCAGCTCGACAGGGGTGAACTATGGCTACACCTTC
NA	NA	14	TRBV28	TRBJ1-5	CASSLHLTNQPQHF	TGTGCCAGCAGTTTACACCTTACCAATCAGCCCCAGCATTTT
TRBD1	few	14	TRBV7-9	TRBJ1-1	CASSLDRARAEAFF	TGTGCCAGCAGCCTAGACAGGGCAAGGGCTGAAGCTTTCTTT
NA	few	16	TRBV19	TRBJ1-1	CASKGRTTDFSVEAFF	TGTGCCAGTAAGGGCCGGACGACAGATTTTTCCGTTGAAGCTTTCTTT
TRBD1	NA	16	TRBV7-8	TRBJ1-2	CASSSNGTGFFGGYTF	TGTGCCAGCAGCTCAAACGGGACAGGGTTTTTTGGTGGCTACACCTTC
TRBD2	many	17	TRBV6-1	TRBJ2-2	CASSVKLTSGDTGELFF	TGTGCCAGCAGTGTAAAACTGACTAGCGGGGACACCGGGGAGCTGTTTTTT